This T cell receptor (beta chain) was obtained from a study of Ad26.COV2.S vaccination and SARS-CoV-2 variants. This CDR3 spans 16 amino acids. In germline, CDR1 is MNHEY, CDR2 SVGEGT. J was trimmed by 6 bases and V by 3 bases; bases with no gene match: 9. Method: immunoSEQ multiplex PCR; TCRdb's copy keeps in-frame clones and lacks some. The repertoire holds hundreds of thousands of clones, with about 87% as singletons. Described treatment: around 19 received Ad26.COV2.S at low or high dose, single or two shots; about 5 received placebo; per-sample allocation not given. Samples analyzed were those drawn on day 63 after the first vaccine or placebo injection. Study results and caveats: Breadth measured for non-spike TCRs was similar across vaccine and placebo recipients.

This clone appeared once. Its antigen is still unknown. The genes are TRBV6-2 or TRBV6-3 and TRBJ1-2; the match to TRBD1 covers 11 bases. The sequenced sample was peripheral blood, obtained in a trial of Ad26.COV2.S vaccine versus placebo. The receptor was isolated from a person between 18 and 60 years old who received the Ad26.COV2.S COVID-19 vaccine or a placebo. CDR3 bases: TGTGCCAGCAGTTATCAACTTGGACAGGGGGCAGATGGCTACACCTTC. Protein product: CASSYQLGQGADGYTF.